Detailed here is one T cell receptor beta chain. This entry is derived from a study of blood T cell repertoires in COVID-19. TCRdb's table, derived via immunoSEQ multiplex PCR, lists solely in-frame clones and lacks some. Of approximately 240,000 clones listed, 75% to 95% are singletons. Sequenced: PBMCs or T cells enriched from blood (not recorded which). The clonotype was recovered from a woman aged 18-35 years who had recovered from COVID-19.

This CDR3 is CASSPREPYNSPLHF. The CDR3 nucleotides are TGTGCCAGCAGCCCCAGGGAACCCTATAATTCACCCCTCCACTTT. The chain has TRBV7-9 and TRBJ1-6; D perhaps matches TRBD1 (5 bases). The germline V gene encodes CDR1 SEHNR and CDR2 FQNEAQ (reference sequence). The CDR3 extends over 15 amino acids. V was clipped by 5 bases and J by 2 bases, with 10 bases between them.